This is a list of T cell receptor beta chains from one sample in a study of human T cells and chemical hapten exposure. Using its own MiXCR run on the RACE reads, TCRdb lists one record per CDR3 protein. The table shows tens of thousands of distinct CDR3 sequences, with about 9.4% occurring only once. Here the sequenced sample was whole blood, taken in connection with sensitization to the hapten diphenylcyclopropenone (DPC). The receptors here all came from a woman aged 40 to 49 with alopecia areata. Some clones in this sample may be carry-over from other donors' samples. Each CDR3 is given with its conserved first and last residue.

j_gene | v_gene | CDR3aa
TRBJ2-7 | TRBV3-1 | CASSPHQGEIVYEQYF
TRBJ2-3 | TRBV7-2 | CASSLITGARVTDTQYF
TRBJ1-5 | TRBV27 | CASSLRGAFGNQPQHF
TRBJ1-2 | TRBV12-3/TRBV12-4 | CASSPDRNYGYTF
TRBJ1-5 | TRBV12-3/TRBV12-4 | CASSPGQGAGQPQHF
TRBJ2-3 | TRBV10-3 | CAILAGLSTDTQYF
TRBJ2-4 | TRBV6-2/TRBV6-3 | CASSYAMRNIQYF
TRBJ2-7 | TRBV12-3/TRBV12-4 | CASSGQISYEQYF
TRBJ2-7 | TRBV7-2 | CASSFWSSYEQYF
TRBJ2-4 | TRBV28 | CASRGTGRAKNIQYF
TRBJ2-1 | TRBV9 | CASSVEPGSYNEQFF
TRBJ2-1 | TRBV29-1 | CSAQTDNEQFF
TRBJ1-1 | TRBV6-5 | CASSYSPGVGTEAFF
TRBJ2-5 | TRBV10-3 | CAISESGGPRTQYF